Below, 23 T cell receptor beta chains from the same sample are listed, as sequenced in a study of shared clonotypes between healthy human individuals (dated by TCRdb to about 2020). Library generation was performed with the immunoSEQ multiplex PCR assay. In its TCRdb copy, this immuneACCESS table keeps in-frame sequences only and misses some clones. Where compared with another copy, unresolved V genes explain less than half of these, and the others have no known cause. This sample holds over 1.5 million clones; 95% to 99% were observed only once. About 0.42% of the sample comes from the top ten. Specimen: naive CD4+ T cells sorted from blood. This specimen's cell subset or site label, per the study, means: CD45RA+ positively selected. All receptors derive from a man aged 25-40 years in good health.

This chain joins TRBV5-1 and TRBJ1-1, with TRBD1 matching over 8 bases. CDR3 length: 15 residues. The V segment lost 5 bases and the J segment 0 bases; nucleotides outside the gene matches: 6. Germline CDR1 reads SGHRS; CDR2 reads YFSETQ. Here the CDR3 reads CASRQGANLNTEAFF. The CDR3 nucleotides are TGCGCCAGCAGGCAGGGGGCCAACTTGAACACTGAAGCTTTCTTT.

The count of this clone is one. The chain employs TRBV7-9 and TRBJ2-1; 7 bases are a match to TRBD2. Germline CDR1 reads SEHNR; CDR2 reads FQNEAQ (reference sequence). V shed 8 bases, J shed 9 bases, and the junction held 13 bases outside the gene matches. There are 14 residues in the CDR3. In nucleotides, the CDR3 is TGTGCCAGCCTGGGACTATCTATCGGGGTTGAGCAGTTCTTC. It is translated as CASLGLSIGVEQFF.

The V gene is TRBV4-1, the J gene TRBJ1-1; D gene uncertain. The V and J ends lost 4 bases and 4 bases respectively, with 4 bases between them. Germline loops: CDR1 MGHRA, CDR2 YSYEKL. CDR3 length: 11 amino acids. The CDR3 reads CASSRGTEAFF. The CDR3 DNA is TGCGCCAGCAGCCGGGGCACTGAAGCTTTCTTT.

A note on this clone: Within the sample, other DNA sequences also encode this same CDR3. CDR3 region: CASSPTPDTQYF. The CDR3 nucleotides are TGTGCCAGCTCACCGACTCCGGATACGCAGTATTTT. The chain joins TRBV18 to TRBJ2-3; no definite D call. V dropped 3 bases and J dropped 6 bases, with 7 bases sitting between them. Per germline, CDR1 KGHSH and CDR2 LQKENI. The CDR3 is made up of 12 amino acids.

The chain is built from TRBV6-4 and TRBJ1-1; TRBD1 agrees at 11 bases. Germline CDR1 and CDR2: MRHNA and SNTAGT. The CDR3 loop spans 16 amino acids. Unmatched junction bases numbered 7, after V lost 3 bases and J lost 4 bases. The CDR3 bases are TGTGCCAGCAGTGAATTCCCGGACAGGGGGCCCACTGAAGCTTTCTTT. Protein product: CASSEFPDRGPTEAFF.

V and J are TRBV4-1 and TRBJ2-7; D remains unclear. V was shortened by 0 bases and J by 2 bases, with 14 bases between the two germline ends. Germline V gives CDR1 MGHRA, CDR2 YSYEKL. The CDR3 is made up of 16 amino acids. CDR3 coding DNA: TGCGCCAGCAGCCAAGAGGGTCCGGCCTCTACCTACGAGCAGTACTTC. Residues: CASSQEGPASTYEQYF.

V is TRBV5-4 and J is TRBJ2-4; possibly TRBD1 or TRBD2 for D (5 bases each). The CDR3 sequence is 14 residues long. Germline CDR1 SGHNT, CDR2 YYREEE (reference sequence). V was trimmed by 5 bases and J by 6 bases, leaving 15 bases between them. The CDR3 nucleotides are TGTGCCAGCAGGCTGGCCGGGGACGGAAACATTCAGTACTTC. Translating gives CASRLAGDGNIQYF.

This chain joins TRBV19 and TRBJ1-2; 9 bases map to TRBD1. The CDR3 covers 14 residues. The V gene end was trimmed by 7 bases and the J gene end by 6 bases; junction bases not matched to a gene: 9. Germline CDR1 reads LNHDA; CDR2 reads SQIVND (reference sequence). The CDR3 reads CASKKQGALDGYTF. CDR3 sequence (DNA): TGTGCCAGTAAAAAACAGGGGGCGCTTGATGGCTACACCTTC.

The J gene is TRBJ2-7, the V gene TRBV6-1; D gene ambiguous. Trimming cost V 3 bases and J 3 bases, with 12 bases left between them. The CDR3 is 14 residues long. Germline V gene sequence: CDR1 MNHNS, CDR2 SASEGT. The CDR3 region has the DNA TGTGCCAGCAGTGATTCGATATATTACTACGAGCAGTACTTC. This translates into CASSDSIYYYEQYF.

This chain links TRBV4-1 with TRBJ2-1, with TRBD2 matching 9 bases. CDR3 length: 16 residues. Germline CDR1 is MGHRA and CDR2 is YSYEKL. The V and J ends lost 2 bases and 4 bases, in that order; junction bases with no gene match: 6. Written as DNA, the CDR3 is TGCGCCAGCAGCCAACTAGGTCTAGCGGGATACAATGAGCAGTTCTTC. Translated, it gives CASSQLGLAGYNEQFF.

This clone was recorded only once. CDR3 sequence reads: CATSRGRPYEQYF. Here the CDR3 DNA reads TGTGCCACCTCCCGGGGGCGACCCTACGAGCAGTACTTC. The V and J genes are TRBV27 and TRBJ2-7; D may correspond to TRBD1 or TRBD2 (6 bases each). Germline V gene lookup returns CDR1 MNHEY and CDR2 SMNVEV (reference sequence). Trimming took 10 bases from V and 2 from J, leaving 15 bases between them. CDR3 size: 13 residues.

The chain links TRBV6-1 to TRBJ2-7; D remains unclear. The CDR3 runs to 13 residues. The germline V gene encodes CDR1 MNHNS and CDR2 SASEGT. Trimming cost V 2 bases and J 1 base, with 6 bases left between them. The CDR3 protein is CASSEIPSYEQYF. DNA of the CDR3: TGTGCCAGCAGTGAAATCCCTTCCTACGAGCAGTACTTC.

This chain links TRBV30 with TRBJ1-2; D gene ambiguous. V was clipped by 3 bases and J by 4 bases, with 9 bases between them. The CDR3 runs to 12 residues. In germline, CDR1 is GTSNPN, CDR2 SVGIG (reference sequence). This chain's CDR3 is CAWSGRAYGYTF. CDR3 coding DNA: TGTGCCTGGAGCGGAAGGGCCTATGGCTACACCTTC.

The chain recombines TRBV29-1 with TRBJ1-4, with a possible D match to TRBD1 (6 bases). V lost 4 bases to trimming and J lost 7 bases, with 13 bases between them. Germline CDR1 is SQVTM and CDR2 is ANQGSEA. The CDR3 has 13 residues. CDR3: CSVGRGAGEKLFF. Here the CDR3 DNA reads TGCAGCGTTGGGAGGGGGGCAGGTGAAAAACTGTTTTTT. Based on the CDR3 plus reference TRBV29-1 and TRBJ1-4, the full variable domain is SAVISQKPSRDICQRGTSLTIQCQVDSQVTMMFWYRQQPGQSLTLIATANQGSEATYESGFVIDKFPISRPNLTFSTLTVSNMSPEDSSIYLCSVGRGAGEKLFFGSGTQLSVL.

As DNA, the CDR3 is TGTGCCAGCAGCGTCGAACCGGGTATCTCTGGAAACACCATATATTTT. Protein sequence: CASSVEPGISGNTIYF. This chain joins TRBV7-2 and TRBJ1-3; D gene unclear. CDR1 and CDR2 from the germline V gene are SGHTA and FQGNSA. Trimming cost V 5 bases and J 0 bases, with 14 bases left between them. The CDR3 is made up of 16 amino acids.

This chain joins TRBV7-2 and TRBJ2-2, with 8 bases identical to TRBD1. Germline V gene lookup returns CDR1 SGHTA and CDR2 FQGNSA. V was pared by 3 bases and J by 6 bases, with 6 bases of the junction left unmatched. The CDR3 covers 15 residues. This chain's CDR3 is CASSLGQVAAGELFF. The CDR3 nucleotides are TGTGCCAGCAGCTTGGGACAGGTGGCAGCCGGGGAGCTGTTTTTT.

The rearrangement uses TRBV30 and TRBJ1-4; D ambiguous. The V gene lost 8 bases and the J gene lost 3 bases, with 7 bases spanning the gap. CDR1 and CDR2 from the germline V gene are GTSNPN and SVGIG (reference sequence). The CDR3 is made up of 11 amino acids. The CDR3 loop reads CAGMANEKLFF. As DNA, the CDR3 is TGTGCCGGTATGGCTAATGAAAAACTGTTTTTT.

A remark on this clone: The same CDR3 also results from other DNA sequences found in this sample. The genes are TRBV5-4 and TRBJ2-7, with 8 nucleotides matching TRBD2. Looked up from germline, CDR1 is SGHNT and CDR2 is YYREEE (reference sequence). The CDR3 runs to 13 residues. V lost 2 bases and J lost 6; bases outside the gene matches: 4. The CDR3 bases are TGTGCCAGCAGCTTAGCGGGAGTGGGCGAGCAGTACTTC. The encoded protein is CASSLAGVGEQYF.

The chain employs TRBV27 and TRBJ2-5; D is unclear. CDR3 length: 14 amino acids. Trimming stripped 2 bases from V and 5 bases from J, with 12 bases between. The germline V gene has CDR1 MNHEY and CDR2 SMNVEV (reference sequence). The CDR3: CASSLIGRRETQYF. Written as DNA, the CDR3 is TGTGCCAGCAGTTTAATAGGACGTAGGGAGACCCAGTACTTC.

The chain recombines TRBV4-2 with TRBJ2-3, with D tentatively TRBD1 or TRBD2 (5 bases each). The germline V and J ends were trimmed by 4 bases and 10 bases, with 24 bases remaining between them. The CDR3 sequence is 16 residues long. The germline gives CDR1 LGHNA, CDR2 YNFKEQ. The CDR3 DNA reads as TGTGCCAGCAGCCCCTTTACCGGGACCCAGCGTGAGGCGCAGTATTTT. It yields the protein CASSPFTGTQREAQYF.

This chain connects TRBV11-3 to TRBJ2-3; D not certain. The germline V and J ends were trimmed by 0 bases and 6 bases, with 10 bases remaining between them. The V gene's germline CDR1 is SGHNT and CDR2 YENEEA. This CDR3 spans 14 amino acids. The CDR3 protein is CASSLDRGSDTQYF. The DNA for the CDR3 is TGTGCCAGCAGCTTAGATCGCGGCTCTGATACGCAGTATTTT.

The V call is TRBV7-9, the J call TRBJ2-5; D remains unclear. The CDR3 runs to 12 residues. Germline CDR1 reads SEHNR; CDR2 reads FQNEAQ (reference sequence). With 1 base removed from V and 5 bases from J, the gap between germline ends came to 5 bases. In DNA form, the CDR3 reads TGTGCCAGCAGCTTAGTACACGAGACCCAGTACTTC. This translates into CASSLVHETQYF. The full variable domain, its missing parts supplied by reference TRBV7-9 and TRBJ2-5, is DTGVSQNPRHKITKRGQNVTFRCDPISEHNRLYWYRQTLGQGPEFLTYFQNEAQLEKSRLLSDRFSAERPKGSFSTLEIQRTEQGDSAMYLCASSLVHETQYFGPGTRLLVL.

This clone appeared once. This sequence joins TRBV29-1 and TRBJ1-1, with D possibly TRBD1 on 5 matching bases. The CDR3 contains 14 residues. CDR1 is SQVTM and CDR2 is ANQGSEA in the germline V gene. Trimming took 7 bases from V and 1 from J, leaving 16 bases between them. The CDR3 region has the DNA TGCAGCGCCCGGACCGGGACCGGGAACACTGAAGCTTTCTTT. Its protein product is CSARTGTGNTEAFF.